A selection of T cell receptor beta chains follows, all from one sample in a study of T cells in Graves' hyperthyroidism and ophthalmopathy. MiXCR, applied by TCRdb to the multiplex PCR reads, yields one record per CDR3 protein. Of a few hundred thousand distinct CDR3 sequences listed, under 15% are singletons. The sequencing input was blood. These receptors all come from a woman aged 18 to 35 with Graves' hyperthyroidism. CDR3s include the opening cysteine and the closing phenylalanine or tryptophan. Each record gives: J gene, V gene, CDR3 protein.

TRBJ2-1 TRBV12-3/TRBV12-4 CASRTSRTQFF
TRBJ2-2 TRBV6-5 CASSSAGFTGELFF
TRBJ2-3 TRBV6-1 CASNSQADSTDTQYF
TRBJ1-1 TRBV20-1 CSARPGTGGIRTEAFF
TRBJ2-1 TRBV28 CASRERGQISNEQFF
TRBJ1-2 TRBV3-1 CASNPGDRQNYGYTF
TRBJ1-5 TRBV12-3/TRBV12-4 CASSSRDREQPQHF
TRBJ2-3 TRBV24-1 CATSVPEGGTDTQYF
TRBJ2-7 TRBV5-1 CASSLEVRENEQYF
TRBJ2-7 TRBV12-3/TRBV12-4 CASSLWDSSYEQYF
TRBJ1-2 TRBV12-3/TRBV12-4 CASSFLARKSSNYGYTF
TRBJ1-2 TRBV27 CVSSFWGASGYTF
TRBJ1-2 TRBV5-1 CASLPFPGQGYGYTF
TRBJ2-7 TRBV20-1 CSVRLAGVFYEQYF
TRBJ1-1 TRBV6-1 CASSPTGGEGNTEAFF
TRBJ1-6 TRBV18 CASSTQGYNSPLHF
TRBJ1-1 TRBV20-1 CSASLTGGEAFF
TRBJ2-1 TRBV20-1 CSASPLRREWSDEQFF
TRBJ1-3 TRBV14 CASSRDRGISGNTIYF
TRBJ1-4 TRBV7-9 CASSPQDRDIEKLFF
TRBJ2-7 TRBV27 CASSLSQQGRRYEQYF
TRBJ2-6 TRBV20-1 CSATGAGANVLTF